The clone carrying this T cell receptor beta chain was observed at least ten times. Its target is not known. TCRdb used MiXCR to reprocess the 5' RACE reads, holding one entry per CDR3 protein. This table holds 1.5 million to 2 million distinct CDR3 sequences, 32% found once. The CDR3 is 15 amino acids. The J segment lost 5 bases and the V segment lost 5 bases, leaving 6 bases of the junction unmatched. Per germline, CDR1 LNHNV and CDR2 YYDKDF (reference sequence). These data are taken from a study of identical twins. Notes on the study in general: Memory repertoires lacked the insertion deficit that abundant cord blood beta clonotypes showed. Twins shared out-of-frame alpha sequences with excess low generation probability.

This clonotype was obtained from a newborn girl in good health. The chain joins TRBV15 to TRBJ2-1; TRBD2 matches 10 bases. The sequenced sample consisted of cord blood. CDR3 amino acids: CATSVGLADNNEQFF. DNA of the CDR3: TGTGCCACCAGCGTAGGACTAGCGGATAACAATGAGCAGTTCTTC.